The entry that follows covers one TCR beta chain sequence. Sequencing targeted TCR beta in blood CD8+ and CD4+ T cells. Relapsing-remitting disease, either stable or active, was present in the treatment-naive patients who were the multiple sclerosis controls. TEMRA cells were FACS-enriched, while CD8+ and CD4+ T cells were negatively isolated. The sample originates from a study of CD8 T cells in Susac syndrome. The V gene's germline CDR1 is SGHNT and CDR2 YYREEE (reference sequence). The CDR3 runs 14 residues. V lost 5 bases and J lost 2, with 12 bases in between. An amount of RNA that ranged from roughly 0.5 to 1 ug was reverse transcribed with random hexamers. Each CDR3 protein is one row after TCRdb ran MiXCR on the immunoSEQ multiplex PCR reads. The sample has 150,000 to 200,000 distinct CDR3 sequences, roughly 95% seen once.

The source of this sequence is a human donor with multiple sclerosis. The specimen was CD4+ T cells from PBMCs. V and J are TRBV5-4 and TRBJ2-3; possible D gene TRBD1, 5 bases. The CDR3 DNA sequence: TGTGCCAGCAGAGAACAGGAGTTCACAGATACGCAGTATTTT. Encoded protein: CASREQEFTDTQYF.